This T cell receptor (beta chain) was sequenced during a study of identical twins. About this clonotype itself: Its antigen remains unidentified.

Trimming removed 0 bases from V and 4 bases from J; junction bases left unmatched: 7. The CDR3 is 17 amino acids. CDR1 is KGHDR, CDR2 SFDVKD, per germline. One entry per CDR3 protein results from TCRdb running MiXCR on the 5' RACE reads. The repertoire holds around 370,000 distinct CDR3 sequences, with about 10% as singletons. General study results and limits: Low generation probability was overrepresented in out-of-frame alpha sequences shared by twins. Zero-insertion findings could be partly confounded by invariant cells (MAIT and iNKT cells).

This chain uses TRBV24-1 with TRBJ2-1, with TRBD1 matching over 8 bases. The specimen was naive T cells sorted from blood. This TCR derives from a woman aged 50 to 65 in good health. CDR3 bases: TGTGCCACCAGTGATTTGCCGGGACAGGTCTTTTACAATGAGCAGTTCTTC. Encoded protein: CATSDLPGQVFYNEQFF.